A single sample gave rise to the 2 T cell receptor beta chains below, sequenced in a study of blood T cell repertoires in COVID-19. TCRdb keeps only in-frame clones here, not all; method: immunoSEQ multiplex PCR. The data hold under 250,000 clones, with 84% observed a single time. The sample consisted of peripheral blood. The receptors derive from a woman aged 40 to 55 who had recovered from COVID-19.

The genes are TRBV6-6 and TRBJ1-3; 7 bases fit TRBD1. The junction had 8 bases not matched to a gene; V was cut back by 6 bases and J by 0 bases. Germline CDR1 and CDR2: MNHNY and SVGAGI (reference sequence). This CDR3 spans 16 amino acids. For the CDR3, the DNA is TGTGCCAGCAGCCCGACAGGGAAGGGCTCTGGAAACACCATATATTTT. Translated, it gives CASSPTGKGSGNTIYF.

The gene calls are TRBV28 and TRBJ1-2; tentative D call: TRBD1 (5 bases). Germline V CDR1 and CDR2: MDHEN, SYDVKM. The CDR3 consists of 11 residues. V was pared by 11 bases and J by 2 bases, with 9 bases between. The CDR3 here is CAGSGNYGYTF. The CDR3 nucleotides read TGTGCCGGCTCAGGGAACTATGGCTACACCTTC.